Here is one T cell receptor beta chain with its context. Sequencing used immunoSEQ multiplex PCR; TCRdb keeps in-frame clones, though not all of them. The table includes roughly 100,000 clones, over 80% detected once. The CDR3 extends over 10 amino acids. V lost 6 bases to trimming and J lost 5 bases, with 4 bases between them. CDR1 and CDR2 (germline): MDHEN, SYDVKM. The sample originates from a study of blood T cell repertoires in COVID-19. Sequencing input: peripheral blood. This chain connects TRBV28 to TRBJ2-5; unclear D gene. The origin of this receptor is a man between 65 and 85 years old with active or convalescent COVID-19. CDR3 loop: CASSGETQYF. In nucleotides, the CDR3 is TGTGCCAGCAGCGGGGAGACCCAGTACTTC.